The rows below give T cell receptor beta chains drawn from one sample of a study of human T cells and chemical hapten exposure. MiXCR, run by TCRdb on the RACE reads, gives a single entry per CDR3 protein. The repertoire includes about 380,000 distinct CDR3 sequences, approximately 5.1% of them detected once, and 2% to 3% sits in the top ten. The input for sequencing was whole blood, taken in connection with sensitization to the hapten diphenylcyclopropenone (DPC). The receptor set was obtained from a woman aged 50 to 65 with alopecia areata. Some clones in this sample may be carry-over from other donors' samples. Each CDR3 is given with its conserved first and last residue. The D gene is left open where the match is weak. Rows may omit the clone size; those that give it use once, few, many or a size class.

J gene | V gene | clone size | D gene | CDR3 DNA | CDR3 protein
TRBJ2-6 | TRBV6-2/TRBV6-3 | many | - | TGTGCCAGCAGGCGGTTTTCTGGGGCCAACGTCCTGACTTTC | CASRRFSGANVLTF
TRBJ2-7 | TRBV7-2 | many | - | TGTGCCAGCTCCTTCGGTAGGGGGGCTTCCTACGAGCAGTACTTC | CASSFGRGASYEQYF
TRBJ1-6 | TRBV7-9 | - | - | TGTGCCAGCAGCTTAGATTCCGATAATTCACCCCTCCACTTT | CASSLDSDNSPLHF
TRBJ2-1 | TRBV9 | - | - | TGTGCCAGCAGCGCTGCGCGTTATTCGGGTTTTGAGCAGTTCTTC | CASSAARYSGFEQFF
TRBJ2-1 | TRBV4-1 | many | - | TGCGCCAGCAGCCAAGGGGTGGCAGGGGGGAGGAATGAGCAGTTCTTC | CASSQGVAGGRNEQFF
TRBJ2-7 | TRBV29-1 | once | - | TGCAGCGCCCGTCAGGGAAGTGAGTACGAGCAGTACTTC | CSARQGSEYEQYF
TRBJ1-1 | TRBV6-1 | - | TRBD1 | TGTGCCAGCAGTGCAATTAGGGACAGCCCGACTGAAGCTTTCTTT | CASSAIRDSPTEAFF
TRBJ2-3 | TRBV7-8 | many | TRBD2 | TGTGCCAGCAGCTTAGGGGCCGGGACTAGCGGGGCTCATACGCAGTATTTT | CASSLGAGTSGAHTQYF
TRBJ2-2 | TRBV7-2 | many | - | TGTGCCAGCAGCTTGGTGACCGGGGAGCTGTTTTTT | CASSLVTGELFF
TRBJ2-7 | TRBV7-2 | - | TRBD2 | TGTGCCAGCAGCTTAAGTCTAGCGGCCTACGAGCAGTACTTC | CASSLSLAAYEQYF
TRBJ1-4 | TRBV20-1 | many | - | TGCAGTGCTAGAGTCCCAGGACGGACTACTGTGGGTGAAAAACTGTTTTTT | CSARVPGRTTVGEKLFF
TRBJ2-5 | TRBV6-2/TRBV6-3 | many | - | TGTGCCAGCAGTTACTCCGGTCCGGGGAAGACCCAGTACTTC | CASSYSGPGKTQYF
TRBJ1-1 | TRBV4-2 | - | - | TGTGCCAGCAGCCAAGTGGCAGGGACGAACACTGAAGCTTTCTTT | CASSQVAGTNTEAFF
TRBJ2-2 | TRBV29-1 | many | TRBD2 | TGCAGCGTTGAAGCCGGGACTACCCACACCGGGGAGCTGTTTTTT | CSVEAGTTHTGELFF
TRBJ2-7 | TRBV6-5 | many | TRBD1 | TGTGCCAGCAGTACCGGGACAGGTAGCTCCTACGAGCAGTACTTC | CASSTGTGSSYEQYF
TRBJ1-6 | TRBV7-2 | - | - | TGTGCCAGCAGCTTAGAGCGGACAGCTAATTCACCCCTCCACTTT | CASSLERTANSPLHF
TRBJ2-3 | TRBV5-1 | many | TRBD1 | TGCGCCAGCAGCCTGACCGTTAGGACAGGGGTAACAGATACGCAGTATTTT | CASSLTVRTGVTDTQYF
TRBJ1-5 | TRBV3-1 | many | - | TGTGCCAGCAGCCAAGGAGGGTCGAATCAGCCCCAGCATTTT | CASSQGGSNQPQHF
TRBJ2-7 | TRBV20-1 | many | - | TGCAGAGCCTCTCGGGCCCCCGAGCAGTACTTC | CRASRAPEQYF
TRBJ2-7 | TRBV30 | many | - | TGTGCCTGGAGCCCCGACAGCCACGTTCCCTACGAGCAGTACTTC | CAWSPDSHVPYEQYF
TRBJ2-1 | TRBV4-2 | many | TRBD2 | TGTGCCAGCAGCCAGGATAGCGGGGGGGCCTACAATGAGCAGTTCTTC | CASSQDSGGAYNEQFF
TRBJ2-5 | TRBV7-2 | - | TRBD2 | TGTGCCAGCAGCTTTAACGACGGGAGGTTGGGGACCCAGTACTTC | CASSFNDGRLGTQYF
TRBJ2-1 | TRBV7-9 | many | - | TGTGCCAGCAGCGGGGGGACAGATCCTTACGGCGAGCAGTTCTTC | CASSGGTDPYGEQFF
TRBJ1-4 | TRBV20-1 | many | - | TGCAGTGCAGTGAAAGACGAAAAACTGTTTTTT | CSAVKDEKLFF
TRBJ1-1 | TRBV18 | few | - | TGTGCCAGCTCACCAGGGAGTCGCACTGAAGCTTTCTTT | CASSPGSRTEAFF
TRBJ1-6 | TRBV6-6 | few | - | TGTGCCAGCAGTTACGGGCAAAACAATTCACCCCTCCACTTT | CASSYGQNNSPLHF
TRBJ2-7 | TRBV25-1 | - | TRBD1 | TGTGCCAGCAGTGATTCGGGACAGTCCCCCTACGAGCAGTACTTC | CASSDSGQSPYEQYF
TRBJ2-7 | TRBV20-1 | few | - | TGCAGTGCTAGAGATCAGCAGGAGCAGTACTTC | CSARDQQEQYF
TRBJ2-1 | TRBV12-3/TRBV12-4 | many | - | TGTGCCAGCACCCCCGGGAGCGGACTGTACAATGAGCAGTTCTTC | CASTPGSGLYNEQFF
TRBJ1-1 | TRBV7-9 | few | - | TGTGCCAGCAGCTCCTTAACGGGGGGGACTGAAGCTTTCTTT | CASSSLTGGTEAFF
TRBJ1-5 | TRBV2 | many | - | TGTGCCAGCAGCCAAATGGGGAATCAGCCCCAGCATTTT | CASSQMGNQPQHF
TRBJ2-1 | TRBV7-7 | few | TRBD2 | TGTGCCAGCAGCCTGGGACTAGCGGAGGACAATGAGCAGTTCTTC | CASSLGLAEDNEQFF
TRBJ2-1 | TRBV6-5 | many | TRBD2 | TGTGCCAGCAGTTACTCCACTAGCGGGTATTTCAATGAGCAGTTCTTC | CASSYSTSGYFNEQFF
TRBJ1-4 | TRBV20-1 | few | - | TGCAGTGCTAGAGATCGACCACCGGCTAATGAAAAACTGTTTTTT | CSARDRPPANEKLFF
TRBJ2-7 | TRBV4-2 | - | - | TGTGCCAGCAGCCAAGATCAGCAGGGCGAGCAGTACTTC | CASSQDQQGEQYF
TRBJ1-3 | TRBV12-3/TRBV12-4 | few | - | TGTGCCAGCAGTTTCCGCCGGCGGTGGAGTGGAAACACCATATATTTT | CASSFRRRWSGNTIYF
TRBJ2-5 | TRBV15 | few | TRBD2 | TGTGCCACCAGCAGAGATGGGACTAGCGGGCAAGAGACCCAGTACTTC | CATSRDGTSGQETQYF
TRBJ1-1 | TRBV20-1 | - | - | TGCAGTGCTACTTCCCCTCGGAGGGGGGTTACTGAAGCTTTCTTT | CSATSPRRGVTEAFF
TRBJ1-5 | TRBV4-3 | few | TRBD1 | TGCGCCAGCAGCCAAGATCTCACAGGGGTTAATCAGCCCCAGCATTTT | CASSQDLTGVNQPQHF
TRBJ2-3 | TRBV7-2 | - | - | TGTGCCAGCAGCTTTGACTTTGGCCGCCTCACAGATACGCAGTATTTT | CASSFDFGRLTDTQYF
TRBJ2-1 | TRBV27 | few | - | TGTGCCAGCAGTCCCCCCGGCCCTCGCCCCTACAATGAGCAGTTCTTC | CASSPPGPRPYNEQFF
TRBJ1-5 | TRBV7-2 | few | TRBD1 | TGTGCCAGCAGCTTAGAGGGGACAGGGAATAAGCCCCAGCATTTT | CASSLEGTGNKPQHF
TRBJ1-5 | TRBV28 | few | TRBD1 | TGTGCCAGCAGCCTTTTCTGGGGCGCCGAGACAGGGGCCAATCAGCCCCAGCATTTT | CASSLFWGAETGANQPQHF
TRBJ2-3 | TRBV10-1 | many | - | TGCGCCAGCAGTGAGGGTCTACACCCCACAGATACGCAGTATTTT | CASSEGLHPTDTQYF
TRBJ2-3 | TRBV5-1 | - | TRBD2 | TGCGCCAGCAGCAACGAAGCGGGAGCGGGCACAGATACGCAGTATTTT | CASSNEAGAGTDTQYF
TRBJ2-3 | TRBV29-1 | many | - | - | CSVGSGTEEYF
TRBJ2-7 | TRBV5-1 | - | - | TGCGCCAGCAGCTCCGGCCCCGGCGATTCCTACGAGCAGTACTTC | CASSSGPGDSYEQYF
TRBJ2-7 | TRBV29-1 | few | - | TGCAGCGTTGAAGGGGTTGCGAGCGACGAGCAGTACTTC | CSVEGVASDEQYF
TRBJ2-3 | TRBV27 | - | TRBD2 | TGTGCCAGCAGTTCCCCATCTAGCGGGACAGATACGCAGTATTTT | CASSSPSSGTDTQYF
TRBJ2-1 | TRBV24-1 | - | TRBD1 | TGTGCCACCAGTGATACAGGGGACCCCTACAATGAGCAGTTCTTC | CATSDTGDPYNEQFF
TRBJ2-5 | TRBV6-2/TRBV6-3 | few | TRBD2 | TGTGCCAGCAGTTACTCGTTTAGCTCTAGCGGGAAGGTCCAGTACTTC | CASSYSFSSSGKVQYF
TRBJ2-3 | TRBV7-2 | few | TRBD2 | TGTGCCAGCAGCCCCAGCGGGGGGGCCGGTGGAGATACGCAGTATTTT | CASSPSGGAGGDTQYF
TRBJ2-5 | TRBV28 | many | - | TGTGCCAGCAGTTCTCCGGGACCAAAAGAGACCCAGTACTTC | CASSSPGPKETQYF
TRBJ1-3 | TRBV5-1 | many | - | TGCGCCAGCAGCTTGGGAGGGCCCGGAAACACCATATATTTT | CASSLGGPGNTIYF
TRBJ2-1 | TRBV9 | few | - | TGTGCCAGCAGCGTAGCTGGGCAGTTCAATGAGCAGTTCTTC | CASSVAGQFNEQFF
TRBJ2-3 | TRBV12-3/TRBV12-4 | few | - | TGTGCCAGCAGTTTAGGGGTAGCCCACACAGATACGCAGTATTTT | CASSLGVAHTDTQYF
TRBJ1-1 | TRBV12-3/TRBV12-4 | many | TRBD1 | TGTGCCAGCAGTCCAAGCAGGGGGCGCGACACTGAAGCTTTCTTT | CASSPSRGRDTEAFF
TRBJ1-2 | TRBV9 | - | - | TGTGCCAGCAGCGTAGGACAGTACTATGGCTACACCTTC | CASSVGQYYGYTF